The 30 T cell receptor beta chains below were found in one sample sequenced in a study of cytomegalovirus exposure and HLA in healthy donors. A multiplex PCR was run with 60 Vbeta primers and 13 Jbeta primers. Sequencing was performed with immunoSEQ multiplex PCR; in TCRdb, only in-frame clones are kept and a portion is missing. The data show around 190,000 clones, 8.5% to 10% seen once. Sequenced material: PBMCs. The source of these receptors is a woman aged 25-40 years in good health and CMV-seropositive.

This clone showed up just a few times. This sequence joins TRBV19 and TRBJ1-1; D may be TRBD1 (5 bases). With 7 bases removed from V and 3 bases from J, the gap between germline ends came to 18 bases. Germline lookup yields CDR1 LNHDA and CDR2 SQIVND (reference sequence). The CDR3 has 15 residues. CDR3 bases: TGTGCCAGTACCTCACGCGGGGGGGTCGACACTGAAGCTTTCTTT. It translates to CASTSRGGVDTEAFF.

This clone was detected only a few times. The chain links TRBV6-4 to TRBJ1-2; a possible D gene is TRBD1 (5 bases). The V gene lost 3 bases and the J gene lost 1 base, with 12 bases spanning the gap. This CDR3 is built from 15 residues. Germline loops: CDR1 MRHNA, CDR2 SNTAGT. This CDR3 reads CASSEGEGDNYGYTF. The CDR3 DNA is TGTGCCAGCAGTGAGGGGGAGGGTGATAACTATGGCTACACCTTC.

This clone has only a few counts. The gene calls are TRBV7-2 and TRBJ2-5; possible D gene TRBD1, 6 bases. In germline, CDR1 is SGHTA, CDR2 FQGNSA. CDR3 length equals 14 residues. V was pared by 3 bases and J by 5 bases, with 13 bases between. CDR3 coding DNA: TGTGCCAGCAGCTTCAATCAGGGGTTCGAGACCCAGTACTTC. Amino acids: CASSFNQGFETQYF.

Only a few counts were recorded for this clone. This chain joins TRBV7-9 and TRBJ2-2; TRBD2 matches 16 bases. Per germline, CDR1 SEHNR and CDR2 FQNEAQ (reference sequence). Trimming at V came to 5 bases and at J to 7 bases, leaving 7 bases not matched to a gene. The CDR3 spans 17 residues. The CDR3 nucleotides are TGTGCCAGCAGCCCCGGGACTAGCGGGAGGGCCGGCGGGGAGCTGTTTTTT. This sequence encodes CASSPGTSGRAGGELFF.

This rearrangement joins TRBV5-1 to TRBJ2-1; TRBD2 agrees at 7 bases. The CDR3 is 16 residues long. The V gene end was trimmed by 0 bases and the J gene end by 5 bases; junction bases not matched to a gene: 8. From germline, CDR1 is SGHRS and CDR2 YFSETQ. For the CDR3, the DNA is TGCGCCAGCAGCTTGGGAATCGGAGCGGGGCACAATGAGCAGTTCTTC. Translated: CASSLGIGAGHNEQFF. Based on the CDR3 plus reference TRBV5-1 and TRBJ2-1, the full variable domain is KAGVTQTPRYLIKTRGQQVTLSCSPISGHRSVSWYQQTPGQGLQFLFEYFSETQRNKGNFPGRFSGRQFSNSRSEMNVSTLELGDSALYLCASSLGIGAGHNEQFFGPGTRLTVL.

This chain connects TRBV5-1 to TRBJ2-1; 8 nucleotides agree with TRBD1. The CDR3 contains 15 residues. Trimming removed 2 bases from V and 5 bases from J; junction bases left unmatched: 6. Germline CDR1 and CDR2: SGHRS and YFSETQ. DNA of the CDR3: TGCGCCAGCAGCTTCGGACAGGGTTACGACAATGAGCAGTTCTTC. It yields the protein CASSFGQGYDNEQFF.

This clone was observed a handful of times. The V call is TRBV12-5, the J call TRBJ1-1; D is uncertain. In germline, CDR1 is LGHNT, CDR2 FRNRAP. The CDR3 is 13 residues long. V lost 2 bases and J 2 bases, leaving 6 bases between the germline ends. As DNA, the CDR3 is TGTGCTAGTGGTTTGAAGAGAAACACTGAAGCTTTCTTT. The encoded protein is CASGLKRNTEAFF.

The gene calls are TRBV10-1 and TRBJ2-3, with 9 nucleotides matching TRBD2. Germline V gene data show CDR1 as WNHNN and CDR2 as SYGVQD (reference sequence). The CDR3 is 14 amino acids. The ends lost 5 bases at V and 4 bases at J; junction bases unmatched: 4. Here the CDR3 DNA reads TGCGCCAGCAGTCGGACTAGCGTTGCAGATACGCAGTATTTT. This codes for CASSRTSVADTQYF.

Turning to this clone: The same CDR3 also results from other DNA sequences found in this sample. This rearrangement joins TRBV30 to TRBJ2-5; D perhaps matches TRBD1 (6 bases). Germline V gene data show CDR1 as GTSNPN and CDR2 as SVGIG (reference sequence). The CDR3 consists of 13 residues. V lost 2 bases to trimming and J lost 3 bases, with 10 bases between them. CDR3 sequence (DNA): TGTGCCTGGAGTTTAGGGGGAAAAGAGACCCAGTACTTC. Protein: CAWSLGGKETQYF.

The rearrangement links TRBV2 to TRBJ1-5; TRBD1 matches at 7 bases. The V gene's germline CDR1 is SNHLY and CDR2 FYNNEI. J was trimmed by 4 bases and V by 3 bases; bases with no gene match: 15. This CDR3 region has 18 residues. The CDR3 reads CASSEPLLGGGGNQPQHF. The CDR3 region has the DNA TGTGCCAGCAGTGAGCCGTTACTAGGGGGCGGAGGTAATCAGCCCCAGCATTTT.

In its sample, this clone was seen a few times. The chain employs TRBV9 and TRBJ2-5; 7 nucleotides line up with TRBD1. This CDR3 is built from 13 residues. V was clipped by 0 bases and J by 4 bases; unmatched bases: 0. The germline CDR1 and CDR2 sequences are SGDLS and YYNGEE. CDR3 sequence reads: CASSVDRGETQYF. As DNA, the CDR3 is TGTGCCAGCAGCGTAGACAGGGGAGAGACCCAGTACTTC.

This clone was seen more than once but under ten times. This chain connects TRBV6-6 to TRBJ1-1; no clear D. There are 14 residues in the CDR3. Germline V gene data show CDR1 as MNHNY and CDR2 as SVGAGI (reference sequence). The V end was cut by 5 bases, the J end by 1 base, with 11 bases between. CDR3 residues: CASSQAGANTEAFF. For the CDR3, the DNA is TGTGCCAGCAGTCAGGCAGGTGCGAACACTGAAGCTTTCTTT.

This clone turned up a few times. J is TRBJ2-5 and V is TRBV2, with D uncertain. The CDR3 covers 16 residues. The germline CDR1 and CDR2 sequences are SNHLY and FYNNEI. Trimming stripped 5 bases from V and 4 bases from J, with 20 bases between. The CDR3 here is CASSTINDFNGETQYF. The CDR3 DNA follows: TGTGCCAGCAGTACTATTAACGACTTTAACGGAGAGACCCAGTACTTC.

The chain uses TRBV4-2 and TRBJ2-1; TRBD2 agrees at 9 bases. The V segment lost 5 bases and the J segment 7 bases; nucleotides outside the gene matches: 3. The CDR3 totals 13 residues. Looked up from germline, CDR1 is LGHNA and CDR2 is YNFKEQ. The CDR3 protein is CASSSGRSNEQFF. The CDR3 DNA is TGTGCCAGCAGCAGCGGGAGGAGTAATGAGCAGTTCTTC.

About this clone itself: Mismatch with germline at one junction end may stem from a read error. The rearrangement links TRBV2 to TRBJ1-2, with 9 bases that match TRBD1. This CDR3 has 13 residues. Germline V gives CDR1 SNHLY, CDR2 FYNNEI. CDR3 protein: CASNRDRAYGYPF. DNA of the CDR3: TGTGCCAGCAACCGGGACAGGGCCTATGGCTACCCCTTC.

This rearrangement joins TRBV19 to TRBJ1-2, with D unclear. Germline CDR1 and CDR2: LNHDA and SQIVND (reference sequence). V was shortened by 3 bases and J by 12 bases, with 14 bases between the two germline ends. CDR3 size: 12 residues. CDR3 DNA sequence: TGTGCCAGTAGTATGGCCGGGGAACTCAACACCTTC. Translating gives CASSMAGELNTF. The full variable domain, its missing parts supplied by reference TRBV19 and TRBJ1-2, is DGGITQSPKYLFRKEGQNVTLSCEQNLNHDAMYWYRQDPGQGLRLIYYSQIVNDFQKGDIAEGYSVSREKKESFPLTVTSAQKNPTAFYLCASSMAGELNTFGSGTRLTVV.

This clone was seen a few times. The CDR3 nucleotides are TGTGCCAGCAGACTCGGACAAAGCGTCCAAGAGACCCAGTACTTC. Its translation: CASRLGQSVQETQYF. J is TRBJ2-5 and V is TRBV14; a possible D gene is TRBD1 (5 bases). This CDR3 has 15 amino acids. Germline CDR1 and CDR2: SGHDN and FVKESK. V lost 6 bases, J lost 1 base, and 15 bases lay in between.

This chain uses TRBV5-4 with TRBJ1-2; D not resolved. Germline assignment: CDR1 SGHNT and CDR2 YYREEE (reference sequence). V shed 3 bases and J shed 6 bases, with 15 bases lying between them. The CDR3 runs 14 residues. Here the CDR3 reads CASSSYDMVDGYTF. CDR3 bases: TGTGCCAGCAGCTCATACGACATGGTTGATGGCTACACCTTC.

This sequence joins TRBV5-6 and TRBJ1-3; TRBD1 matches at 7 bases. Looked up from germline, CDR1 is SGHDT and CDR2 is YYEEEE. The CDR3 is made up of 16 amino acids. Trimming at V came to 2 bases and at J to 7 bases, leaving 12 bases not matched to a gene. For the CDR3, the DNA is TGTGCCAGCAGCTTACGGACAGGATCGACGTCCAACACCATATATTTT. Encoded protein: CASSLRTGSTSNTIYF.

The chain links TRBV6-1 to TRBJ2-6, with a possible D match to TRBD1 (6 bases). The CDR3 runs to 14 residues. Trimming shortened V by 6 bases and J by 2 bases, and 8 bases separated the two germline ends. The germline V gene has CDR1 MNHNS and CDR2 SASEGT. For the CDR3, the DNA is TGTGCCAGCAGAGCAGGGGCTGGGGCCAACGTCCTGACTTTC. Protein: CASRAGAGANVLTF.

The V gene is TRBV19, the J gene TRBJ1-2; D is perhaps TRBD1 (6 bases). The germline V gene encodes CDR1 LNHDA and CDR2 SQIVND (reference sequence). V dropped 6 bases and J dropped 6 bases, with 11 bases sitting between them. This CDR3 comprises 12 residues. CDR3 in amino acids: CASRRTVNGYTF. For the CDR3, the DNA is TGTGCCAGTAGACGGACAGTGAATGGCTACACCTTC.

The rearrangement uses TRBV6-4 and TRBJ1-1, with 9 bases aligning to TRBD1. Losses at the gene ends were 6 bases for V and 5 bases for J; bases not matched to a gene: 7. This CDR3 is 14 amino acids long. Germline-derived CDR1 and CDR2 are MRHNA and SNTAGT. The CDR3 DNA reads as TGTGCCAGCAGGGGGGAGACAGGGGGGACTGAAGCTTTCTTT. It specifies CASRGETGGTEAFF.

The V and J genes are TRBV7-2 and TRBJ2-7; 7 nucleotides match TRBD2. The germline V gene has CDR1 SGHTA and CDR2 FQGNSA. The CDR3 extends over 17 amino acids. V was clipped by 2 bases and J by 0 bases; unmatched bases: 10. CDR3: CASSLYRRGGGSYEQYF. The DNA for the CDR3 is TGTGCCAGCAGCTTATATCGGCGGGGCGGGGGCTCCTACGAGCAGTACTTC.

This clone was seen more than once but under ten times. This rearrangement joins TRBV30 to TRBJ1-1, with D maybe TRBD1 (5 bases). Trimming removed 1 base at V and 4 bases at J, with 13 bases between. This CDR3 has 14 amino acids. The V gene's germline CDR1 is GTSNPN and CDR2 SVGIG (reference sequence). The CDR3: CAWSDYRRRTEAFF. DNA for the CDR3: TGTGCCTGGAGTGACTACAGGCGCCGCACTGAAGCTTTCTTT.

A few counts support this clone. V and J are TRBV9 and TRBJ1-2; D is unresolved. CDR1 and CDR2 from the germline V gene are SGDLS and YYNGEE. CDR3 length: 12 amino acids. Trimming stripped 0 bases from V and 7 bases from J, with 7 bases between. CDR3 nucleotides: TGTGCCAGCAGCGTAGATGGTAGTGGCTACACCTTC. This codes for CASSVDGSGYTF. The full variable domain, with the rest looked up from reference TRBV9 and TRBJ1-2, is DSGVTQTPKHLITATGQRVTLRCSPRSGDLSVYWYQQSLDQGLQFLIQYYNGEERAKGNILERFSAQQFPDLHSELNLSSLELGDSALYFCASSVDGSGYTFGSGTRLTVV.

The rearrangement uses TRBV4-1 and TRBJ2-2; 8 nucleotides agree with TRBD1. J was trimmed by 4 bases and V by 5 bases; bases with no gene match: 6. Germline loops: CDR1 MGHRA, CDR2 YSYEKL. CDR3 size: 15 residues. CDR3 residues: CASSYRTGTTGELFF. Written as DNA, the CDR3 is TGCGCCAGCAGCTACCGGACAGGGACCACCGGGGAGCTGTTTTTT.

The genes are TRBV2 and TRBJ2-1, with 7 nucleotides matching TRBD2. CDR3 length: 19 residues. J gave up 9 bases and V 6 bases, and 26 bases lay outside the gene matches. From germline, CDR1 is SNHLY and CDR2 FYNNEI. CDR3 sequence (DNA): TGTGCCAGCAGACAAAGACCCAGGGACTACCGTCACAATGAAGGTGAGCAGTTCTTC. It codes for CASRQRPRDYRHNEGEQFF.

This chain uses TRBV29-1 with TRBJ2-7; 7 bases align to TRBD1. The CDR3 is 12 residues long. Unmatched junction bases numbered 5, after V lost 5 bases and J lost 4 bases. Germline assignment: CDR1 SQVTM and CDR2 ANQGSEA. CDR3 loop: CSVLGQSYEQYF. CDR3 coding DNA: TGCAGCGTTTTGGGACAGTCTTACGAGCAGTACTTC.

This chain joins TRBV2 and TRBJ1-1; D is undetermined. The V end lost 3 bases, the J end lost 4 bases, and 12 bases lay between the germline ends. CDR3 length: 14 residues. Germline CDR1 and CDR2: SNHLY and FYNNEI. CDR3 region: CASSDRGVSTEAFF. As DNA, the CDR3 is TGTGCCAGCAGTGATCGGGGTGTAAGCACTGAAGCTTTCTTT. The variable domain in full, completed from reference TRBV2 and TRBJ1-1, reads EPEVTQTPSHQVTQMGQEVILRCVPISNHLYFYWYRQILGQKVEFLVSFYNNEISEKSEIFDDQFSVERPDGSNFTLKIRSTKLEDSAMYFCASSDRGVSTEAFFGQGTRLTVV.

V usage is TRBV10-2 and J usage is TRBJ2-5; D possibly corresponds to TRBD2 (5 bases). The CDR3 totals 13 residues. Per the germline V gene, CDR1 is WSHSY and CDR2 is SAAADI. Trimming pared 0 bases from V and 11 bases from J, leaving 13 bases between. The CDR3 nucleotides read TGCGCCAGCAGTGAGTCGAGGGATACCGCGCAGTACTTC. Translated: CASSESRDTAQYF.